A single TCR beta chain is shown here with its context. No antigen is known for it. This CDR3 has 15 amino acids. In germline, CDR1 is SGHDN, CDR2 FVKESK. Trimming cost V 0 bases and J 7 bases; bases outside gene matches: 5. The sample belongs to a study of cytomegalovirus exposure and HLA in healthy donors. The overall study: As released early, the data held some 80 million unique TCRs from HLA-typed donors.

General study points: For most subjects, TCR beta sequences were reported to predict HLA-A and HLA-B alleles with accuracy. Previously analyzed data showed that most TCR beta V segments were productive at a frequency of about 90% or about 30%.

With 60 Vbeta and 13 Jbeta primers, the PCR was carried out. Clones were read by immunoSEQ multiplex PCR, and TCRdb kept only the in-frame ones, dropping some. Of about 190,000 clones in the sample, approximately 78% were seen once. This chain uses TRBV14 with TRBJ2-1; 8 bases match TRBD2. The receptor was derived from a woman aged 18-30 years in good health and CMV-seronegative. Sequenced sample: PBMCs. This CDR3 is CASSQDAGRENEQFF. The CDR3, as DNA: TGTGCCAGCAGCCAAGATGCCGGGAGGGAGAATGAGCAGTTCTTC.